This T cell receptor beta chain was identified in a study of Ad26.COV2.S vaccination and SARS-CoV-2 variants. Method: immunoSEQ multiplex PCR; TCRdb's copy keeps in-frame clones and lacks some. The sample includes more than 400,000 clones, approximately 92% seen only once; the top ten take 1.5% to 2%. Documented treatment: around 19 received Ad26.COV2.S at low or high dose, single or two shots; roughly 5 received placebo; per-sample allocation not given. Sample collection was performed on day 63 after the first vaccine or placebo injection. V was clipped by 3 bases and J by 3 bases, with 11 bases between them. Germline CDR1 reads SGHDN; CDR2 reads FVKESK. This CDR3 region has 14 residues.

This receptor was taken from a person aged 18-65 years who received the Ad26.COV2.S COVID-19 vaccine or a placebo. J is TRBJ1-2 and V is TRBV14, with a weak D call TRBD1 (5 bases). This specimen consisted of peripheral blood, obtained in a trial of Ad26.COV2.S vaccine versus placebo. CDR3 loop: CASSQSQEYYGYTF. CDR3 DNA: TGTGCCAGCAGCCAGTCACAGGAGTACTATGGCTACACCTTC.